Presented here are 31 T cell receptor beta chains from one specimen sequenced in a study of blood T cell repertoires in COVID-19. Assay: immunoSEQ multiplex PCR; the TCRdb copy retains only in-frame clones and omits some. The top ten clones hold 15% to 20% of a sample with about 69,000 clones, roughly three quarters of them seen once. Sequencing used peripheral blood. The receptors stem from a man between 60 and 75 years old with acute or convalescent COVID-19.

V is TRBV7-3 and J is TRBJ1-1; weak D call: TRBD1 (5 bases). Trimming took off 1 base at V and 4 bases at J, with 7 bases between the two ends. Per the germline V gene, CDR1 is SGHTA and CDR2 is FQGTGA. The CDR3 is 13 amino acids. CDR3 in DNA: TGTGCCAGCAGCTTAAACGGGGGCACTGAAGCTTTCTTT. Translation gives CASSLNGGTEAFF.

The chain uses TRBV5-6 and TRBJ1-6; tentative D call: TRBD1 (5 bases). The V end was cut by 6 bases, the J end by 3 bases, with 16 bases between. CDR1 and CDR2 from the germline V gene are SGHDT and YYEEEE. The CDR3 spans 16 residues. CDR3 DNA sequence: TGTGCCAGCATCAAAGGGGCTTTGAGCTATAATTCACCCCTCCACTTT. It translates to CASIKGALSYNSPLHF. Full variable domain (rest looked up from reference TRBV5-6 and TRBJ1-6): DAGVTQSPTHLIKTRGQQVTLRCSPKSGHDTVSWYQQALGQGPQFIFQYYEEEERQRGNFPDRFSGHQFPNYSSELNVNALLLGDSALYLCASIKGALSYNSPLHFGNGTRLTVT.

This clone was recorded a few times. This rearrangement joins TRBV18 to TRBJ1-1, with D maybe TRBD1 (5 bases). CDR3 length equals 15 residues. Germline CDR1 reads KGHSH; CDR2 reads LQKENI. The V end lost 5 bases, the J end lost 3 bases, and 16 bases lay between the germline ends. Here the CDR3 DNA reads TGTGCCAGCTCATCGGGACTCGGATGGGACACTGAAGCTTTCTTT. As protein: CASSSGLGWDTEAFF.

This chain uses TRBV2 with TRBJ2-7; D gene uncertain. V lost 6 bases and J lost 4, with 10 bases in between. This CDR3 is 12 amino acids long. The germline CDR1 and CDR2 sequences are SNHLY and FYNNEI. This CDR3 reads CASRPTEYEQYF. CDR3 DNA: TGTGCCAGCAGACCCACAGAGTACGAGCAGTACTTC.

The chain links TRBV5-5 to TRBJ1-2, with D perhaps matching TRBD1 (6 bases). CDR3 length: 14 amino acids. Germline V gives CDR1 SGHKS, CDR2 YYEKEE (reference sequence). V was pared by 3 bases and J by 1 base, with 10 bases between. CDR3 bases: TGTGCCAGCAGCTCACAGGGCCATAACTATGGCTACACCTTC. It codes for CASSSQGHNYGYTF.

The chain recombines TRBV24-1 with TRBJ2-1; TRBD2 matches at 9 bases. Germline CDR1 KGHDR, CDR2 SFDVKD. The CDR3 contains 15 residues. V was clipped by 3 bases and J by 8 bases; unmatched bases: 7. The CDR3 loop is CATSDPAGGVDEQFF. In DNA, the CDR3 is TGTGCCACCAGTGATCCTGCGGGGGGGGTCGATGAGCAGTTCTTC.

The CDR3 DNA is TGTGCCAGCAGCCATGGGGGCCAGAACACTGAAGCTTTCTTT. This translates into CASSHGGQNTEAFF. V is TRBV3-1 (or the pseudogene TRBV3-2) and J is TRBJ1-1, with D perhaps TRBD1 (6 bases). Trimming took 3 bases from V and 1 from J, leaving 9 bases between them. The CDR3 is made up of 14 amino acids. Germline CDR1 reads LGHDT; CDR2 reads YNNKEL (reference sequence).

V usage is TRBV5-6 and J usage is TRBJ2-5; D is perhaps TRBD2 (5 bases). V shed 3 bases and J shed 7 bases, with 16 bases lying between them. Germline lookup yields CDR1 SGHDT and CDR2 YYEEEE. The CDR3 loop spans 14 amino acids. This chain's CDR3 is CASSWPEDSATQYF. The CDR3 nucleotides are TGTGCCAGCAGCTGGCCGGAGGACTCTGCGACCCAGTACTTC.

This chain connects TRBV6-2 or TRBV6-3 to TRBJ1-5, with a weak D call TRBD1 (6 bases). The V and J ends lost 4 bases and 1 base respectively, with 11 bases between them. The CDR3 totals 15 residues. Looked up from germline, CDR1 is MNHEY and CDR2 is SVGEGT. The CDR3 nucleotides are TGTGCCAGCAGTTGGTCAGGGGCAAGCAATCAGCCCCAGCATTTT. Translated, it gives CASSWSGASNQPQHF.

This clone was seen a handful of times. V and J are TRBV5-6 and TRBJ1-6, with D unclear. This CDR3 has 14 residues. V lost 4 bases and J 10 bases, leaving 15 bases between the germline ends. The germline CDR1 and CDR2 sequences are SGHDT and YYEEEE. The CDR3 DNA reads TGTGCCAGCAGCGAACCCGGACTTAGGTCACCCCTCCACTTT. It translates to CASSEPGLRSPLHF.

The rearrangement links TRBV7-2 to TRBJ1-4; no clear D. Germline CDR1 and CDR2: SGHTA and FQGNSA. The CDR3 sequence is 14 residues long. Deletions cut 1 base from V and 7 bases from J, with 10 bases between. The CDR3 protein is CASSLVADGEKLFF. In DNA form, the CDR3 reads TGTGCCAGCAGCTTAGTAGCGGACGGTGAAAAACTGTTTTTT.

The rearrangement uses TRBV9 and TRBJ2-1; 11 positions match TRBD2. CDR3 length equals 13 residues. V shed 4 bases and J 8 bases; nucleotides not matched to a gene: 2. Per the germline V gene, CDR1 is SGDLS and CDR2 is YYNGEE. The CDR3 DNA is TGTGCCAGCAGCCCACTAGCGGGGGATGAGCAGTTCTTC. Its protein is CASSPLAGDEQFF.

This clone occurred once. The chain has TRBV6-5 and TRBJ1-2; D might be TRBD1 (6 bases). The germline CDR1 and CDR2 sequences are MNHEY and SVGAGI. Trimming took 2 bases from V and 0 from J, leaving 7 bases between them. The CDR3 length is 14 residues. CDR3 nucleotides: TGTGCCAGCAGTTACGGGGGCGCTAACTATGGCTACACCTTC. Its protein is CASSYGGANYGYTF.

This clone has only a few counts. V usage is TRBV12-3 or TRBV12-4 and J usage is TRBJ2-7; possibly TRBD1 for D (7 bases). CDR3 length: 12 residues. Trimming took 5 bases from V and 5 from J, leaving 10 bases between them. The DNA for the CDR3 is TGTGCCAGCAGTCCCAGGGGGGACGAGCAGTACTTC. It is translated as CASSPRGDEQYF.

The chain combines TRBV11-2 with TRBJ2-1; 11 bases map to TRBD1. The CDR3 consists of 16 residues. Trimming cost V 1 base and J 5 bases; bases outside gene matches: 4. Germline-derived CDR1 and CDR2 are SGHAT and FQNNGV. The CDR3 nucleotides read TGTGCCAGCAGCTTAGGGACAGGGGGCTTCCACAATGAGCAGTTCTTC. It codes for CASSLGTGGFHNEQFF.

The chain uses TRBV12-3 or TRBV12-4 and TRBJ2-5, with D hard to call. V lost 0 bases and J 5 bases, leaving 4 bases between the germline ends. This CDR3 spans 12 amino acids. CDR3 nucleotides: TGTGCCAGCAGTTTAGCGAGGGAGACCCAGTACTTC. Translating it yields CASSLARETQYF.

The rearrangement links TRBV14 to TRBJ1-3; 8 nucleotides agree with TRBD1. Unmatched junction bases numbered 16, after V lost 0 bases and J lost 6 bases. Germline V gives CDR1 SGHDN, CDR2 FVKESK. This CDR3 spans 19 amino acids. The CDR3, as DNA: TGTGCCAGCAGCCAAGACCGAGCAGGCGGCAGGGGGCTTTTAAACACCATATATTTT. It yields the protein CASSQDRAGGRGLLNTIYF. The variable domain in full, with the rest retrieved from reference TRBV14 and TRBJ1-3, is EAGVTQFPSHSVIEKGQTVTLRCDPISGHDNLYWYRRVMGKEIKFLLHFVKESKQDESGMPNNRFLAERTGGTYSTLKVQPAELEDSGVYFCASSQDRAGGRGLLNTIYFGEGSWLTVV.

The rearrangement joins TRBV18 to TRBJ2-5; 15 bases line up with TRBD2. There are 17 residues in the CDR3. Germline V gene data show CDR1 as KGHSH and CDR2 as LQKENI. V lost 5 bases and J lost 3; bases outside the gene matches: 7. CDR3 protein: CASSWTSGGAGEETQYF. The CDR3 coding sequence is TGTGCCAGCTCATGGACTAGCGGGGGGGCAGGAGAAGAGACCCAGTACTTC.

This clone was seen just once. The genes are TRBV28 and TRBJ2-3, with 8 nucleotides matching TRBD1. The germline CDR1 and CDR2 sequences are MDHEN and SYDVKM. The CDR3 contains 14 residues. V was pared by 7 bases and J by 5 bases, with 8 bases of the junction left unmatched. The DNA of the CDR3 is TGTGCCAGCACGCAGACAGGGGACGGAGATACGCAGTATTTT. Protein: CASTQTGDGDTQYF. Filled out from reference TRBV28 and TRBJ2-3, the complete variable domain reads DVKVTQSSRYLVKRTGEKVFLECVQDMDHENMFWYRQDPGLGLRLIYFSYDVKMKEKGDIPEGYSVSREKKERFSLILESASTNQTSMYLCASTQTGDGDTQYFGPGTRLTVL.

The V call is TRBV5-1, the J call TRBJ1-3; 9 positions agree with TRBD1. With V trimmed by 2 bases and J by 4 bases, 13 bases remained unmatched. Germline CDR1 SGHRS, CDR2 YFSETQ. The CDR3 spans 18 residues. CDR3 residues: CASSLGGQGSVGGNTIYF. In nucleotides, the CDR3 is TGCGCCAGCAGCTTAGGGGGACAGGGTTCCGTCGGAGGAAACACCATATATTTT.

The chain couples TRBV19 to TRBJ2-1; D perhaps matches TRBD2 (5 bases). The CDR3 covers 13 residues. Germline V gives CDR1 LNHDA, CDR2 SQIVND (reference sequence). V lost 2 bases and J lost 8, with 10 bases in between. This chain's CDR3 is CASSIKEVDEQFF. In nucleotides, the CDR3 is TGTGCCAGTAGTATAAAGGAGGTCGATGAGCAGTTCTTC.

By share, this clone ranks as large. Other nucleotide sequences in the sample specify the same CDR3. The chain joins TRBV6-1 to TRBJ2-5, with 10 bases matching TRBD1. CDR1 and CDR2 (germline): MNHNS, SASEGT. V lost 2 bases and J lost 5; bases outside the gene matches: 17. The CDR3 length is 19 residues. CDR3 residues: CASSERGPGTGATRETQYF. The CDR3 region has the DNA TGTGCCAGCAGTGAAAGAGGTCCCGGGACAGGGGCCACCAGGGAGACCCAGTACTTC.

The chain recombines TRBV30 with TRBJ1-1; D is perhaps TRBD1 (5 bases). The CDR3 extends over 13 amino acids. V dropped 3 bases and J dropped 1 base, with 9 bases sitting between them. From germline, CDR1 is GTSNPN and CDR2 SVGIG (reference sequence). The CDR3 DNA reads TGTGCCTGGAGCATAGGACAGAACACTGAAGCTTTCTTT. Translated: CAWSIGQNTEAFF.

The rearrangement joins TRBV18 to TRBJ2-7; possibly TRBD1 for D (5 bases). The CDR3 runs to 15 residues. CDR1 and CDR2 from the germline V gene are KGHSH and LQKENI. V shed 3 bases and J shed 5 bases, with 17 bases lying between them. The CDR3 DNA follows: TGTGCCAGCTCACCCAGATCGCAGGGTGCGGACGAGCAGTACTTC. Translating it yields CASSPRSQGADEQYF.

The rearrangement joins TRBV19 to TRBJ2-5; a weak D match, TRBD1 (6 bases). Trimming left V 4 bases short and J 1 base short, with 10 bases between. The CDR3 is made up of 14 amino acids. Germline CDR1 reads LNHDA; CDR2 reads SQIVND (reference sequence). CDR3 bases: TGTGCCAGTAGTACATCAGGGGTCCAAGAGACCCAGTACTTC. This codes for CASSTSGVQETQYF.

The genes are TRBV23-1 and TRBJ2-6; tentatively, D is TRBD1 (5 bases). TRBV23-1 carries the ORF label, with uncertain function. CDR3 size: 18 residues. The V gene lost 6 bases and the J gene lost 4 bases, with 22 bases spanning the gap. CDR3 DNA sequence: TGCGCCAGCAGCCCAGGGTGGCGACGCCCCCCCGGGGCCAACGTCCTGACTTTC. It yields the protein CASSPGWRRPPGANVLTF.

The CDR3 DNA reads as TGTGCCAGCAGTGAAGGGTCAGGGGGCCGTTCACCCCTCCACTTT. This gives the protein CASSEGSGGRSPLHF. The chain combines TRBV2 with TRBJ1-6; 8 bases match TRBD1. There are 15 residues in the CDR3. Looked up from germline, CDR1 is SNHLY and CDR2 is FYNNEI. The trim removed 1 base at V and 9 bases at J, leaving 5 bases unmatched. The full variable domain, with the rest looked up from reference TRBV2 and TRBJ1-6, is EPEVTQTPSHQVTQMGQEVILRCVPISNHLYFYWYRQILGQKVEFLVSFYNNEISEKSEIFDDQFSVERPDGSNFTLKIRSTKLEDSAMYFCASSEGSGGRSPLHFGNGTRLTVT.

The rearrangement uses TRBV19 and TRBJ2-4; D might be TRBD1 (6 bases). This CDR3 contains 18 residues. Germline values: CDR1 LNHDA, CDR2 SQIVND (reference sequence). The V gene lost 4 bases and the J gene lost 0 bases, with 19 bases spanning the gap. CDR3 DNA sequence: TGTGCCAGTAGTAAGATCCGGGACAACGTCGGAGCCAAAAACATTCAGTACTTC. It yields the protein CASSKIRDNVGAKNIQYF.

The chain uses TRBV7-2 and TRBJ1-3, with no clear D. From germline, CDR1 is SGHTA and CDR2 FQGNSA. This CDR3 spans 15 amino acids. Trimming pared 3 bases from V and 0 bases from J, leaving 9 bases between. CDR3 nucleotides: TGTGCCAGCAGCTTGCAGCGATCCTCTGGAAACACCATATATTTT. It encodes CASSLQRSSGNTIYF.

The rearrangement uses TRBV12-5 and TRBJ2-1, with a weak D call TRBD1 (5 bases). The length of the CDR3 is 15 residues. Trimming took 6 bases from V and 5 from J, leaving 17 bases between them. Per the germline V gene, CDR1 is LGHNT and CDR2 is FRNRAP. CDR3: CASGQRGSPHNEQFF. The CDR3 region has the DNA TGTGCTAGTGGCCAAAGGGGTTCCCCTCACAATGAGCAGTTCTTC.

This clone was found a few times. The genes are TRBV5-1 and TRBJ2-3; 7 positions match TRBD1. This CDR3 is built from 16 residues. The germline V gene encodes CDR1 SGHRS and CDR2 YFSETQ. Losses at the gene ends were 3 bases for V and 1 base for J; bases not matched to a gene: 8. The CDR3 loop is CASSWGRDRGTDTQYF. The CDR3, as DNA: TGCGCCAGCAGCTGGGGCCGGGACAGAGGCACAGATACGCAGTATTTT.